This section outlines one T cell receptor beta chain sequence together with its context. The CDR3 sequence is 14 residues long. Trimming pared 1 base from V and 3 bases from J, leaving 9 bases between. Germline-derived CDR1 and CDR2 are DFQATT and SNEGSKA (reference sequence). TRB was amplified from about 260-540 ng of blood genomic DNA. This entry belongs to a study of T and B cells in COVID-19 patients. Whole-study context: COVID-19 patients gave peripheral blood either during active infection or after recovery.

TRB rearrangements were amplified by multiplex PCR with BIOMED2 TRB-A/B primers. TCRdb itself ran the multiplex PCR reads through MiXCR, one entry per CDR3 protein. The repertoire has 4,000 to 6,000 distinct CDR3 sequences, roughly 23% of them found once; the top ten carry around 10%. The chain uses TRBV20-1 and TRBJ1-4, with TRBD1 as a possible D gene (5 bases). Material: blood. This TCR came from a human donor with active COVID-19. CDR3 region: CSARVGGSNEKLFF. The CDR3 nucleotides read TGCAGTGCTAGAGTGGGGGGTTCTAATGAAAAACTGTTTTTT.